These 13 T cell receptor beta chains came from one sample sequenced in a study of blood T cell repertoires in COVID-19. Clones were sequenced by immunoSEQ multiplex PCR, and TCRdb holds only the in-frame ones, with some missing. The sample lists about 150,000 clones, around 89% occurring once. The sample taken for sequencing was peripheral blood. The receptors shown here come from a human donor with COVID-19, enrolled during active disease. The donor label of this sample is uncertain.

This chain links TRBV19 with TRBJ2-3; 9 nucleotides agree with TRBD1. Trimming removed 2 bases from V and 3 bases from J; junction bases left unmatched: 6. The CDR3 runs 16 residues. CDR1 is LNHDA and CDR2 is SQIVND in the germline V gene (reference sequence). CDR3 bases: TGTGCCAGTAGTATAAGTCTGGGACAGGGAACAGATACGCAGTATTTT. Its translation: CASSISLGQGTDTQYF.

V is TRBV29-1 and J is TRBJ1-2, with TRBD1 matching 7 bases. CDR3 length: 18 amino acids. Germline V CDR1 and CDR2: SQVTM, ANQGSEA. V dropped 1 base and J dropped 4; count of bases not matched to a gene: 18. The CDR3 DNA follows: TGCAGCGTTGAAGCGACCGGGACAGATAATACTTTAGGCTATGGCTACACCTTC. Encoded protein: CSVEATGTDNTLGYGYTF.

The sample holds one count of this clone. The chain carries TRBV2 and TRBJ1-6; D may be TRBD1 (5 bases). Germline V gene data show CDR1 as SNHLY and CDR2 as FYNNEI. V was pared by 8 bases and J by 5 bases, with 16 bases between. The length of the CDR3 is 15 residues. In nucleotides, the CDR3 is TGTGCCAGCCACTTCGGGCGGGGGGATAATTCACCCCTCCACTTT. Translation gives CASHFGRGDNSPLHF.

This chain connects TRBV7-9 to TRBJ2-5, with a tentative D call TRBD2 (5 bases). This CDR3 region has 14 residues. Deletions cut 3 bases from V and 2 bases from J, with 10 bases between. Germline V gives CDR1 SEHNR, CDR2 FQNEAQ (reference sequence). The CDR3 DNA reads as TGTGCCAGCAGCTTTCATACTAGGCAAGAGACCCAGTACTTC. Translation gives CASSFHTRQETQYF.

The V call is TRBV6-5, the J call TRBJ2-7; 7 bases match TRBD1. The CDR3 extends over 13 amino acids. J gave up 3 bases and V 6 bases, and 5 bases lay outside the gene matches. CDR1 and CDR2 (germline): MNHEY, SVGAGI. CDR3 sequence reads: CASSPGTDYEQYF. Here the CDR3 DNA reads TGTGCCAGCAGCCCCGGGACAGACTACGAGCAGTACTTC.

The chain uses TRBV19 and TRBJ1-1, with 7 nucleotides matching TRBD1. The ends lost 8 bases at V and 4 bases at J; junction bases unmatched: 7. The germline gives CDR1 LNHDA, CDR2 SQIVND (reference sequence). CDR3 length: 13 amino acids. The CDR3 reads CASGTDRGTEAFF. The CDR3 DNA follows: TGTGCCAGTGGGACAGACCGGGGCACTGAAGCTTTCTTT.

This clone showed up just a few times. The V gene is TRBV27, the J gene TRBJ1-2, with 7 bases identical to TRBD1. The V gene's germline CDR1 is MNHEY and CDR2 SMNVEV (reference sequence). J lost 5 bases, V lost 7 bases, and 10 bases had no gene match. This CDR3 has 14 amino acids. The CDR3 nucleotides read TGTGCCAGCAAAACAGGGGTAGCAGAGTATGGCTACACCTTC. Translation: CASKTGVAEYGYTF.

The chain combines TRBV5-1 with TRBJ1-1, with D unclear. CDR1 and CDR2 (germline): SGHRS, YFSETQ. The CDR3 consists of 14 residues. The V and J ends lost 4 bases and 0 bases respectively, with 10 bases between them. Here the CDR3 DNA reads TGCGCCAGCAGCCCAACAGCCATGAACACTGAAGCTTTCTTT. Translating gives CASSPTAMNTEAFF.

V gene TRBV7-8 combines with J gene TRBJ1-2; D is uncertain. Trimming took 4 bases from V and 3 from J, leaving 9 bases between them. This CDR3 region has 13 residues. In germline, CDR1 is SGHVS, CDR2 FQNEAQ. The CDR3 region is CASSYELDYGYTF. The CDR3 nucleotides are TGTGCCAGCAGCTATGAGCTCGACTATGGCTACACCTTC.

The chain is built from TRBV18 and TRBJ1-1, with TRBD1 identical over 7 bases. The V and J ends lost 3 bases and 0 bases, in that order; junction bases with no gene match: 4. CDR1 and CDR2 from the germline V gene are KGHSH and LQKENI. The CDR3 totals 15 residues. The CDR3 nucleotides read TGTGCCAGCTCACCCGAGGGACAGATGAACACTGAAGCTTTCTTT. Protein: CASSPEGQMNTEAFF.

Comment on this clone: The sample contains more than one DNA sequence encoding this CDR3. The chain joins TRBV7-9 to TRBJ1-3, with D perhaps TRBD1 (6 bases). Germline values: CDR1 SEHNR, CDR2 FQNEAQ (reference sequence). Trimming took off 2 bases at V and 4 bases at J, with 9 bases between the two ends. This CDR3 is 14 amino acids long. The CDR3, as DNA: TGTGCCAGCAGCTTACAGGGGTCGGGAAACACCATATATTTT. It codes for CASSLQGSGNTIYF.

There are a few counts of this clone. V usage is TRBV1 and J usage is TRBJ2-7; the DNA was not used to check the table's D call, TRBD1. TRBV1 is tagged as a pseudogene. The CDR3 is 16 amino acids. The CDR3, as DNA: TGCACCAGCAGCCAATGGGCGTGTCCGGCATCCTACGAGCAGTACTTC. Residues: CTSSQWACPASYEQYF.

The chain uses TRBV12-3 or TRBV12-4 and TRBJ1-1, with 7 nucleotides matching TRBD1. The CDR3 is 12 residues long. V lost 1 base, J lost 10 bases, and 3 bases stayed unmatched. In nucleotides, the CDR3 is TGTGCCAGCAGTTTAGTTGAGGGGGCAGCTTTCTTT. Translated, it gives CASSLVEGAAFF.